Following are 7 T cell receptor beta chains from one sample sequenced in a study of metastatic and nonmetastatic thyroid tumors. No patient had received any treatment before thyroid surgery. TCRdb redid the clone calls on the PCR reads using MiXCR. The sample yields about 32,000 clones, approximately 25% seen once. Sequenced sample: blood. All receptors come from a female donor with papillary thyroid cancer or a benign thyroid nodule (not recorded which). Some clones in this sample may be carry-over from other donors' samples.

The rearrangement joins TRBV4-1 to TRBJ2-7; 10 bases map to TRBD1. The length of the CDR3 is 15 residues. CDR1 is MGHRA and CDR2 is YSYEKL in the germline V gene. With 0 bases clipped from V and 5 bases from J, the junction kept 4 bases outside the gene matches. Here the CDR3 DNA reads TGCGCCAGCAGCCAAGAGAGTGGGACAGGGGACGAGCAGTACTTC. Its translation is CASSQESGTGDEQYF.

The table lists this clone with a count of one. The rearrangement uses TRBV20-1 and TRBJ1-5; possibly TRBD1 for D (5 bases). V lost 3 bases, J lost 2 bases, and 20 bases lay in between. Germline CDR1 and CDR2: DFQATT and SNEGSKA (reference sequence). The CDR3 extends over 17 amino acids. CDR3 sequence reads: CSASPGVRVGGNQPQHF. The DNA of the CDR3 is TGCAGTGCTAGCCCGGGGGTGCGGGTTGGGGGCAATCAGCCCCAGCATTTT.

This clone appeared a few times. The CDR3 spells CATREGTSGGADTQYF. CDR3 nucleotide sequence: TGTGCCACCAGGGAAGGGACTAGCGGGGGGGCAGATACGCAGTATTTT. The rearrangement uses TRBV15 and TRBJ2-3; TRBD2 matches at 16 bases. CDR1 and CDR2 (germline): LNHNV, YYDKDF (reference sequence). V shed 6 bases, J shed 4 bases, and the junction held 4 bases outside the gene matches. The CDR3 covers 16 residues.

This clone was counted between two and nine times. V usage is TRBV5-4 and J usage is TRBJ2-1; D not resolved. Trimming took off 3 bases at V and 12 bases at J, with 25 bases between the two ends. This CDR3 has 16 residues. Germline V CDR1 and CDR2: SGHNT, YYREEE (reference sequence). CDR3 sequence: CASSSRTRSSYKVQFF. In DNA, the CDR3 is TGTGCCAGCAGCTCCCGAACTCGCAGCTCCTACAAAGTGCAGTTCTTC.

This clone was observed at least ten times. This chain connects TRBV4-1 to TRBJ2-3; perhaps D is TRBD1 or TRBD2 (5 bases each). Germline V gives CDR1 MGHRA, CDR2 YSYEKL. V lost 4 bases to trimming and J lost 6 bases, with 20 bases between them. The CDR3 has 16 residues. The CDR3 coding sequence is TGCGCCAGCAGCCCGTGGGGCCGGGACGTCGGGGATACGCAGTATTTT. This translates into CASSPWGRDVGDTQYF.

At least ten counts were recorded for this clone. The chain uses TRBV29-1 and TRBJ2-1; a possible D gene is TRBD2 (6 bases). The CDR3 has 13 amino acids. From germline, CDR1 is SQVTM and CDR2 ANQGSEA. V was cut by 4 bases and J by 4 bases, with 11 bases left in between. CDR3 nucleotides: TGCAGCGTTGTCAGCGGGTCTTACAATGAGCAGTTCTTC. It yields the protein CSVVSGSYNEQFF.

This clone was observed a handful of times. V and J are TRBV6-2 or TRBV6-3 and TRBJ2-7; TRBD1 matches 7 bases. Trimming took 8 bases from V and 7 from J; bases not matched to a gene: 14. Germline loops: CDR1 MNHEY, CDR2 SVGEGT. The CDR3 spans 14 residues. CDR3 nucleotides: TGTGCCAGCGTAAGGACAGGATCCCTCGGTGAGCAGTACTTC. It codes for CASVRTGSLGEQYF.